This T cell receptor (beta chain) comes out of a study of T cell clones after liver transplantation. Overall study: Draws occurred before transplant, before withdrawal, and after complete or failed withdrawal.

Profiling relied on immunoSEQ multiplex PCR, and the TCRdb table lists in-frame clones only, not all of them. The sample records tens of thousands of clones, over 70% being singletons. Findings and limits, study-wide: A significant post-transplant drop in circulating graft-donor-reactive CD4 TCRbeta sequences occurred in most of the 8 subjects. Donor-reactive sequences fell more than third party-reactive ones, suggesting partial deletion.

For this clone: Antigen unknown.

The source material was CD4+ T cells from blood, sampled before liver transplant. The TCR originated in a human donor who received a liver transplant.

The DNA of the CDR3 is TGTGCCAGCAGCTCCGATGGGGGGACAGGGAGTGAGCAGTACTTC. It encodes CASSSDGGTGSEQYF. The chain combines TRBV7-3 with TRBJ2-7; 9 nucleotides line up with TRBD1. The CDR3 has 15 amino acids. V lost 4 bases to trimming and J lost 7 bases; unmatched junction nucleotides: 11. Looked up from germline, CDR1 is SGHTA and CDR2 is FQGTGA.